The T cell receptor (beta chain) under discussion was sequenced for a study of technical replicates of blood from several donors. Data came from immunoSEQ multiplex PCR; TCRdb stores just in-frame clones and leaves some out. The sample lists approximately 74,000 clones, 95% to 98% occurring once. Germline CDR1 and CDR2: SNHLY and FYNNEI. This CDR3 spans 15 amino acids. The ends were cut back, 6 bases at V and 0 bases at J, with 13 bases in the middle. The chain employs TRBV2 and TRBJ2-3; D may be TRBD2 (6 bases). The TCR was taken from a human donor in good health. Sequencing input: T cells isolated from PBMCs. The CDR3 loop is CASRAGSGSTDTQYF. The CDR3, as DNA: TGTGCCAGCAGGGCGGGCAGCGGGAGCACAGATACGCAGTATTTT.